Following are 16 T cell receptor beta chains from one sample sequenced in a study of T cell changes during pregnancy in multiple sclerosis. Data came from immunoSEQ multiplex PCR; TCRdb stores just in-frame clones and leaves some out. The table shows 80,000 to 100,000 clones, with roughly 91% occurring only once. The source was peripheral blood, collected after pregnancy. These receptors were obtained from a female donor in good health, enrolled as a control in a pregnancy study.

The chain uses TRBV7-9 and TRBJ2-7; 8 bases are a match to TRBD2. The V gene's germline CDR1 is SEHNR and CDR2 FQNEAQ (reference sequence). The J segment lost 2 bases and the V segment lost 8 bases, leaving 8 bases of the junction unmatched. The CDR3 contains 14 residues. The DNA of the CDR3 is TGTGCCAGCTCTCCCCGGGGGGGGGCCTACGAGCAGTACTTC. Translated, it gives CASSPRGGAYEQYF. The variable domain in full, with the rest retrieved from reference TRBV7-9 and TRBJ2-7, is DTGVSQNPRHKITKRGQNVTFRCDPISEHNRLYWYRQTLGQGPEFLTYFQNEAQLEKSRLLSDRFSAERPKGSFSTLEIQRTEQGDSAMYLCASSPRGGAYEQYFGPGTRLTVT.

The V call is TRBV30, the J call TRBJ2-7, with 8 positions matching TRBD1. V trimming: 1 base; J trimming: 3 bases; junction bases outside the gene matches: 5. This CDR3 contains 14 residues. Germline values: CDR1 GTSNPN, CDR2 SVGIG (reference sequence). As DNA, the CDR3 is TGTGCCTGGAGTGCGGCAGGGGGCTTCTACGAGCAGTACTTC. Encoded protein: CAWSAAGGFYEQYF.

The chain couples TRBV18 to TRBJ1-6; D is ambiguous. CDR1 and CDR2 (germline): KGHSH, LQKENI. The CDR3 is 15 amino acids. The ends were cut back, 0 bases at V and 7 bases at J, with 10 bases in the middle. In DNA, the CDR3 is TGTGCCAGCTCACCACCCCCGGGTGGGAATTCACCCCTCCACTTT. It specifies CASSPPPGGNSPLHF.

The chain employs TRBV7-6 and TRBJ2-3, with TRBD1 as a possible D gene (7 bases). Trimming took 5 bases from V and 3 from J, leaving 15 bases between them. Germline V gene lookup returns CDR1 SGHVS and CDR2 FNYEAQ. The CDR3 consists of 15 residues. DNA for the CDR3: TGTGCCAGCAGCCCCAGGGGGGCGGCGACAGATACGCAGTATTTT. Its protein product is CASSPRGAATDTQYF.

The table lists this clone with a count of one. The DNA for the CDR3 is TGTGCCAGCAGTCTCGGCGGGGGGGCCGTCAATGAGCAGTTCTTC. Protein sequence: CASSLGGGAVNEQFF. This sequence joins TRBV6-4 and TRBJ2-1; TRBD2 aligns across 9 bases. In germline, CDR1 is MRHNA, CDR2 SNTAGT. The CDR3 totals 15 residues. The ends lost 5 bases at V and 6 bases at J; junction bases unmatched: 8.

The J gene is TRBJ2-1, the V gene TRBV28; 7 bases agree with TRBD1. This CDR3 region has 14 residues. Germline V gives CDR1 MDHEN, CDR2 SYDVKM. V gave up 6 bases and J gave up 4 bases; unmatched junction bases: 6. DNA of the CDR3: TGTGCCAGCAGGCTCACAGGGGAGTACAATGAGCAGTTCTTC. Its protein product is CASRLTGEYNEQFF.

The chain has TRBV19 and TRBJ2-5, with TRBD1 as a possible D gene (6 bases). Deletions cut 6 bases from V and 2 bases from J, with 19 bases between. The germline V gene has CDR1 LNHDA and CDR2 SQIVND (reference sequence). The CDR3 loop spans 16 amino acids. The CDR3: CASRARGRGFQETQYF. CDR3 in DNA: TGTGCCAGTAGGGCCAGGGGTAGGGGCTTTCAAGAGACCCAGTACTTC.

The chain couples TRBV4-2 to TRBJ1-6; D possibly corresponds to TRBD1 (5 bases). Germline-derived CDR1 and CDR2 are LGHNA and YNFKEQ. The germline V and J ends were trimmed by 3 bases and 10 bases, with 13 bases remaining between them. CDR3 length equals 14 residues. CDR3 bases: TGTGCCAGCAGCCAGGGCAGGGATGAATCACCCCTCCACTTT. Its protein product is CASSQGRDESPLHF.

This sequence joins TRBV20-1 and TRBJ1-1; D is unclear. V lost 6 bases, J lost 6 bases, and 11 bases lay in between. Germline values: CDR1 DFQATT, CDR2 SNEGSKA (reference sequence). This CDR3 contains 11 residues. Here the CDR3 reads CSAEGLAEAFF. DNA of the CDR3: TGCAGTGCCGAGGGTCTAGCTGAAGCTTTCTTT.

CDR3 sequence reads: CASSEGRVVNYGYTF. The CDR3 region has the DNA TGTGCCAGCAGTGAAGGCAGGGTAGTTAACTATGGCTACACCTTC. The chain is built from TRBV6-1 and TRBJ1-2, with D possibly matching TRBD1 (5 bases). V lost 1 base, J lost 1 base, and 10 bases lay in between. The germline gives CDR1 MNHNS, CDR2 SASEGT. The CDR3 extends over 15 amino acids.

The chain joins TRBV6-4 to TRBJ2-1; possibly TRBD1 for D (5 bases). Germline V gene sequence: CDR1 MRHNA, CDR2 SNTAGT. This CDR3 comprises 14 residues. Between the trimmed V and J ends, which lost 6 bases and 10 bases, there was a span of 19 bases. The CDR3 coding sequence is TGTGCCAGCAGCGCTATACTGTCTAGGGGCGAGCAGTTCTTC. Translated: CASSAILSRGEQFF.

The chain employs TRBV6-5 and TRBJ1-6; 9 bases agree with TRBD1. Germline V gives CDR1 MNHEY, CDR2 SVGAGI. The J segment lost 7 bases and the V segment lost 6 bases, leaving 4 bases of the junction unmatched. The CDR3 consists of 14 residues. Here the CDR3 reads CASRVGTGNSPLHF. The CDR3 coding sequence is TGTGCCAGCAGGGTAGGGACAGGGAATTCACCCCTCCACTTT.

The count of this clone is one. The chain links TRBV29-1 to TRBJ2-7; TRBD1 matches 10 bases. The germline CDR1 and CDR2 sequences are SQVTM and ANQGSEA. This CDR3 is 14 amino acids long. V lost 5 bases, J lost 4 bases, and 8 bases stayed unmatched. CDR3 bases: TGCAGCGTTATCCTCCGGGACAGGGGTTACGAGCAGTACTTC. As protein: CSVILRDRGYEQYF.

The chain joins TRBV4-1 to TRBJ2-1, with TRBD1 as a possible D gene (5 bases). This CDR3 comprises 14 residues. The V gene lost 3 bases and the J gene lost 5 bases, with 11 bases spanning the gap. Germline CDR1 MGHRA, CDR2 YSYEKL. The CDR3 sequence: CASSHFSTDNEQFF. The CDR3, as DNA: TGCGCCAGCAGCCACTTCTCGACAGACAATGAGCAGTTCTTC.

The V gene is TRBV7-2, the J gene TRBJ1-5; 7 nucleotides agree with TRBD1. Looked up from germline, CDR1 is SGHTA and CDR2 is FQGNSA. Trimming took 1 base from V and 5 from J; bases not matched to a gene: 5. The CDR3 is made up of 15 amino acids. CDR3 coding DNA: TGTGCCAGCAGCTTAGAAGACAGGGAGGATCAGCCCCAGCATTTT. Encoded protein: CASSLEDREDQPQHF.

The chain couples TRBV7-3 to TRBJ1-2, with 7 bases aligning to TRBD1. V dropped 1 base and J dropped 8; count of bases not matched to a gene: 7. The CDR3 extends over 14 amino acids. Per germline, CDR1 SGHTA and CDR2 FQGTGA. The CDR3 nucleotides are TGTGCCAGCAGCTTAAATCCCCAGGGGGAGGGCTACACCTTC. Its protein product is CASSLNPQGEGYTF.